This TCR beta chain was profiled in a study of T cells in Graves' hyperthyroidism and ophthalmopathy. Study-wide results and limits: Blood held most thyroid clonotypes expanded above 0.001 frequency.

In the case of this clonotype: Antigen: not known.

This CDR3 has 17 residues. With 1 base removed from V and 2 bases from J, the gap between germline ends came to 18 bases. CDR1 SEHNR and CDR2 FQNEAQ come from the germline V gene (reference sequence). RNA transcripts were the template for amplifying TCR beta CDR3 regions. An initial round of RT-PCR targeting the TCR CDR3 relied on the HTBI primer set. TCRdb reprocessed the multiplex PCR reads via MiXCR and lists one record per CDR3 protein. The profile covers 540,000 or so distinct CDR3 sequences, with around 45% appearing a single time and under 20% taken by the ten largest. The TCR sequence derives from an adult woman with Graves' disease, either hyperthyroidism or ophthalmopathy (not recorded which). The rearrangement links TRBV7-9 to TRBJ2-7; possible D gene TRBD2, 6 bases. Sequenced sample: peripheral blood or thyroid tissue (not recorded which). CDR3 sequence reads: CASSLGGLGRDTYEQYF. DNA for the CDR3: TGTGCCAGCAGCTTAGGCGGGTTAGGGCGGGATACCTACGAGCAGTACTTC.